This T cell receptor beta chain was retrieved from a study of blood T cell repertoires in COVID-19. Study summary: Sites across the United States, Italy and Spain contributed samples from acute and convalescent COVID-19. T cells, B-cell-depleted T cells, or PBMCs provided the cDNA or gDNA that served as material.

V lost 7 bases and J 4 bases, leaving 10 bases between the germline ends. Germline loops: CDR1 LNHDA, CDR2 SQIVND (reference sequence). The CDR3 covers 12 residues. Those enrolled, adults aged roughly 18 to 100 years, came from roughly 23 US areas. No more than 2 weeks before study entry, exposed participants had met a case of COVID-19. Libraries were prepared by immunoSEQ multiplex PCR; TCRdb keeps only in-frame clonotypes and omits some of them. The sample shows around 400,000 clones, approximately 90% of them seen only once. This TCR came from a middle-aged woman who had been exposed to COVID-19. The sequencing input was PBMCs or T cells enriched from blood (not recorded which). The chain has TRBV19 and TRBJ1-1; D is unresolved. For the CDR3, the DNA is TGTGCCAGTATTACCCGGGGCACTGAAGCTTTCTTT. It translates to CASITRGTEAFF.